Listed below are T cell receptor beta chains from one sample, sequenced in a study of shared clonotypes between healthy human individuals. TCRdb's copy holds only in-frame clones and misses some; the assay was immunoSEQ multiplex PCR. Found here are 1.5 million to 2.5 million clones, about 95% of them singletons; the top ten hold approximately 1.2%. The sample comprised naive CD8+ T cells sorted from blood. The receptors originated from a man aged 18 to 29 in good health. CDR3s include the opening cysteine and the closing phenylalanine or tryptophan. The D gene is left open where the match is weak.

J gene: TRBJ2-7; D gene: .; V gene: TRBV27; CDR3 DNA: TGTGCCAGCAGTTTAGCCCTTGGCTCCTACGAGCAGTACTTC; CDR3 protein: CASSLALGSYEQYF
J gene: TRBJ2-7; D gene: TRBD2; V gene: TRBV7-2; CDR3 DNA: TGTGCCAGCAGCTTAACCCGACTCACTAGCGGGAGTTTGTACGAGCAGTACTTC; CDR3 protein: CASSLTRLTSGSLYEQYF
J gene: TRBJ1-1; D gene: .; V gene: TRBV6-5; CDR3 DNA: TGTGCCAGCAGCCCTGGGAGCTCCACTGAAGCTTTCTTT; CDR3 protein: CASSPGSSTEAFF
J gene: TRBJ2-3; D gene: TRBD1; V gene: TRBV5-1; CDR3 DNA: TGCGCCAGTACTTTAGGTAGGGGGCAAAGAGATACGCAGTATTTT; CDR3 protein: CASTLGRGQRDTQYF
J gene: TRBJ2-7; D gene: TRBD1; V gene: TRBV7-2; CDR3 DNA: TGTGCCAGCACCTCTCTCCGGGACAGGGGGAGGTACGAGCAGTACTTC; CDR3 protein: CASTSLRDRGRYEQYF
J gene: TRBJ2-7; D gene: .; V gene: TRBV11-2; CDR3 DNA: TGTGCCAGCAGCGGGACCCCTAAGGGGTCCTACGAGCAGTACTTC; CDR3 protein: CASSGTPKGSYEQYF
J gene: TRBJ1-2; D gene: .; V gene: TRBV29-1; CDR3 DNA: TGCAGCGTTGGATGGGCAGGGGAATCTTATGGCTACACCTTC; CDR3 protein: CSVGWAGESYGYTF
J gene: TRBJ2-5; D gene: TRBD2; V gene: TRBV4-1; CDR3 DNA: TGCGCCAGCAGCCAAGATCCGGGAGGGTCGCAGTACTTC; CDR3 protein: CASSQDPGGSQYF
J gene: TRBJ2-7; D gene: .; V gene: TRBV6-6; CDR3 DNA: TGTGCCAGCAGTTACTCGGCTAGCGCCTCCTACGAGCAGTACTTC; CDR3 protein: CASSYSASASYEQYF
J gene: TRBJ2-7; D gene: .; V gene: TRBV9; CDR3 DNA: TGTGCCAGCAGCCCTGAGGGGGCGGGGGTATCCTACGAGCAGTACTTC; CDR3 protein: CASSPEGAGVSYEQYF
J gene: TRBJ2-1; D gene: .; V gene: TRBV2; CDR3 DNA: TGTGCCAGCGAGACCGGGTACAATGAGCAGTTCTTC; CDR3 protein: CASETGYNEQFF
J gene: TRBJ1-4; D gene: .; V gene: TRBV4-1; CDR3 DNA: TGCGCCAGCAGCCAAGACAGGGAGGATGAAAAACTGTTTTTT; CDR3 protein: CASSQDREDEKLFF
J gene: TRBJ2-7; D gene: TRBD2; V gene: TRBV27; CDR3 DNA: TGTGCCAGCAGTTTATCACCTAGCGGGAGTAGGTACGAGCAGTACTTC; CDR3 protein: CASSLSPSGSRYEQYF
J gene: TRBJ1-1; D gene: .; V gene: TRBV4-1; CDR3 DNA: TGCGCCAGCAGCCAAGATCGCAACATCTGGGACACTGAAGCTTTCTTT; CDR3 protein: CASSQDRNIWDTEAFF
J gene: TRBJ2-1; D gene: .; V gene: TRBV11-2; CDR3 DNA: TGTGCCAGCAGCCTTCCGGGCGGTGGCAATGAGCAGTTCTTC; CDR3 protein: CASSLPGGGNEQFF
J gene: TRBJ2-7; D gene: .; V gene: TRBV5-5; CDR3 DNA: TGTGCCAGCAGCTTTCAGGTACGCTACGAGCAGTACTTC; CDR3 protein: CASSFQVRYEQYF
J gene: TRBJ2-5; D gene: .; V gene: TRBV9; CDR3 DNA: TGTGCCAGCAGCCCCCTCCATTTGGAGACCCAGTACTTC; CDR3 protein: CASSPLHLETQYF
J gene: TRBJ1-2; D gene: .; V gene: TRBV4-1; CDR3 DNA: TGCGCCAGCAGCCAAGATGAGAGAGGGAACTATGGCTACACCTTC; CDR3 protein: CASSQDERGNYGYTF
J gene: TRBJ2-1; D gene: .; V gene: TRBV29-1; CDR3 DNA: TGCAGCGTTGCGGGGGAGTCAGGGGAGCAGTTCTTC; CDR3 protein: CSVAGESGEQFF
J gene: TRBJ2-7; D gene: .; V gene: TRBV6-1; CDR3 DNA: TGTGCCAGCAGTGACCAAGCCGAGCAGTACTTC; CDR3 protein: CASSDQAEQYF
J gene: TRBJ2-3; D gene: TRBD2; V gene: TRBV7-8; CDR3 DNA: TGTGCCAGCAGCTGGGCGGGGGGCTCGGATACGCAGTATTTT; CDR3 protein: CASSWAGGSDTQYF
J gene: TRBJ1-1; D gene: TRBD1; V gene: TRBV12-5; CDR3 DNA: TGTGCTAGTGGTTTGGACAAAACAGGGGGGAACACTGAAGCTTTCTTT; CDR3 protein: CASGLDKTGGNTEAFF
J gene: TRBJ2-7; D gene: TRBD2; V gene: TRBV4-3; CDR3 DNA: TGCGCCAGCAGCCCCGGACTAGTCAGCTCCTACGAGCAGTACTTC; CDR3 protein: CASSPGLVSSYEQYF
J gene: TRBJ1-2; D gene: .; V gene: TRBV7-9; CDR3 DNA: TGTGCCAGCAGCCAAACCACCGGCCCGGCTTCCCCTTATGGCTACACCTTC; CDR3 protein: CASSQTTGPASPYGYTF